This T cell receptor beta chain was retrieved from a study of T cell responses to AZD1222 COVID-19 vaccine. Study results and caveats: Along spike, vaccine-associated CD4 TCRs were found throughout, with dominance at 160-218 and 743-854. Of the AZD1222 recipients, only five or six were seropositive at baseline. Most donors were white British, females outnumbered males, and clonal diversity was possibly underestimated.

On this clone itself: Its antigen is not known.

Data came from immunoSEQ multiplex PCR; TCRdb stores just in-frame clones and leaves some out. The repertoire holds about 150,000 clones, with approximately 90% as singletons. Pooled in the analysis were second doses at about 4 or about 12 weeks. This CDR3 has 14 residues. V shed 3 bases, J shed 5 bases, and the junction held 2 bases outside the gene matches. The germline V gene has CDR1 KGHDR and CDR2 SFDVKD. The chain has TRBV24-1 and TRBJ2-1; 8 bases are a match to TRBD1. This TCR was recovered from an adult who received the AZD1222 COVID-19 vaccine. Sequences were derived from peripheral blood, sampled 28 days after the second AZD1222 dose. DNA of the CDR3: TGTGCCACCAGTGATGGGACAGGCGACAATGAGCAGTTCTTC. This translates into CATSDGTGDNEQFF.